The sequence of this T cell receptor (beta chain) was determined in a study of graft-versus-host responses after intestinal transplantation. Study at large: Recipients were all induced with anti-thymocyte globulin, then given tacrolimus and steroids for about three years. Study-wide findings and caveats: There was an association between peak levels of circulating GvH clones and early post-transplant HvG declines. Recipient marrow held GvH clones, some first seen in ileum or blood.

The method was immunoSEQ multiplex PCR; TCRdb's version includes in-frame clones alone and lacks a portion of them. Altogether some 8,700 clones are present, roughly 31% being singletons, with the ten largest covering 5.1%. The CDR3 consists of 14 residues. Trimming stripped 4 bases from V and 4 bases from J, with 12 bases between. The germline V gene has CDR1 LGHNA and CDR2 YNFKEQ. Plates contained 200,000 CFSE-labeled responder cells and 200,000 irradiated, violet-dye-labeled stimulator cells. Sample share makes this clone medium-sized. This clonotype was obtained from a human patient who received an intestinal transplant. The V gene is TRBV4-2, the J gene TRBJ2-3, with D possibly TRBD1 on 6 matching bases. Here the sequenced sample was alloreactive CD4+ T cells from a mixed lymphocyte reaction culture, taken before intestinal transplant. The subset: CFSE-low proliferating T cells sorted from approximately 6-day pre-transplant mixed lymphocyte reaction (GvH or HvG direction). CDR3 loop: CASSLRAGADTQYF. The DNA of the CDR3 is TGTGCCAGCAGCCTCAGGGCAGGGGCAGATACGCAGTATTTT.